This passage covers 19 T cell receptor beta chains from one sample sequenced in a study of blood T cells in healthy people across ages. A second PCR, run for roughly 7 to 11 cycles, used a sample-barcoded 5' primer plus a J-beta primer mix. TCRdb recomputed calls from the 5' RACE reads with MiXCR, one row per CDR3 protein. The profile shows 650,000 to 700,000 distinct CDR3 sequences, around 32% of them singletons. The sequencing input was blood. The receptors here all came from a woman aged 80 or over in good health.

This clonotype was recorded at least ten times. The gene calls are TRBV7-2 and TRBJ1-3; the match to TRBD1 covers 7 bases. The V segment lost 0 bases and the J segment 4 bases; nucleotides outside the gene matches: 6. CDR1 and CDR2 from the germline V gene are SGHTA and FQGNSA. The length of the CDR3 is 16 residues. CDR3 sequence reads: CASSLASTGWGNTIYF. CDR3 in DNA: TGTGCCAGCAGCTTAGCCTCGACAGGGTGGGGAAACACCATATATTTT.

This clonotype was seen only a few times. The chain combines TRBV3-1 with TRBJ2-2, with a tentative D call TRBD1 (5 bases). The ends were cut back, 2 bases at V and 4 bases at J, with 11 bases in the middle. This CDR3 spans 15 amino acids. Germline CDR1 and CDR2: LGHDT and YNNKEL (reference sequence). The CDR3 nucleotides are TGTGCCAGCAGCCAAAACACAGGCGGCACCGGGGAGCTGTTTTTT. This gives the protein CASSQNTGGTGELFF.

This clonotype came up many times. The V gene is TRBV6-2 or TRBV6-3, the J gene TRBJ1-2, with D perhaps TRBD1 (6 bases). This CDR3 is built from 13 residues. Germline CDR1 reads MNHEY; CDR2 reads SVGEGT. V shed 6 bases and J shed 6 bases, with 14 bases lying between them. CDR3 sequence reads: CASSHRDNDGYTF. The CDR3 region has the DNA TGTGCCAGCAGCCACCGGGACAACGATGGCTACACCTTC.

This clonotype occurred many times. J is TRBJ2-3 and V is TRBV19; D not resolved. From germline, CDR1 is LNHDA and CDR2 SQIVND (reference sequence). CDR3 length equals 13 residues. V lost 9 bases, J lost 1 base, and 11 bases lay in between. CDR3 in DNA: TGTGCCAGCAGTCGGCAGGGCACAGATACGCAGTATTTT. Encoded protein: CASSRQGTDTQYF.

In its sample, this clonotype was seen many times. CDR3 bases: TGTGCCATCAGTCGGGGGGCGGGTAATGAGCAGTTCTTC. This encodes CAISRGAGNEQFF. The chain is built from TRBV10-3 and TRBJ2-1, with a weak D call TRBD2 (7 bases). This CDR3 is built from 13 residues. Germline V CDR1 and CDR2: ENHRY, SYGVKD. V was pared by 5 bases and J by 7 bases, with 12 bases between.

Ten or more counts support this clonotype. This sequence joins TRBV29-1 and TRBJ2-3, with 7 bases matching TRBD1. Germline lookup yields CDR1 SQVTM and CDR2 ANQGSEA. V was pared by 6 bases and J by 1 base, with 13 bases of the junction left unmatched. This CDR3 has 16 residues. CDR3 sequence: CSVQTQGLGGTDTQYF. CDR3 nucleotides: TGCAGCGTGCAGACACAGGGGCTCGGGGGCACAGATACGCAGTATTTT.

This chain links TRBV6-1 with TRBJ2-1; 9 nucleotides line up with TRBD1. V lost 5 bases and J lost 6; bases outside the gene matches: 8. Germline CDR1 MNHNS, CDR2 SASEGT. The CDR3 runs to 15 residues. The DNA of the CDR3 is TGTGCCAGCAGTAGCCGGGACAGGGTAGCCAATGAGCAGTTCTTC. Amino acids: CASSSRDRVANEQFF.

The V call is TRBV6-6, the J call TRBJ2-5; D is unclear. The CDR3 has 15 residues. V was trimmed by 7 bases and J by 2 bases, leaving 17 bases between them. Germline assignment: CDR1 MNHNY and CDR2 SVGAGI (reference sequence). CDR3 bases: TGTGCCAGCACACGCTGGACCGGATGGCAAGAGACCCAGTACTTC. Its translation is CASTRWTGWQETQYF.

This chain uses TRBV24-1 with TRBJ1-1, with unresolved D. Germline CDR1 is KGHDR and CDR2 is SFDVKD. Trimming shortened V by 4 bases and J by 0 bases, and 23 bases separated the two germline ends. The CDR3 runs to 19 residues. CDR3 residues: CATSDPNLGGNLMNTEAFF. The CDR3 DNA sequence: TGTGCCACCAGTGACCCGAACCTGGGCGGGAACCTAATGAACACTGAAGCTTTCTTT.

The chain couples TRBV19 to TRBJ1-2; 7 bases agree with TRBD1. CDR1 LNHDA and CDR2 SQIVND come from the germline V gene (reference sequence). This CDR3 region has 15 residues. V gave up 1 base and J gave up 4 bases; unmatched junction bases: 6. This chain's CDR3 is CASSIGAGTAYGYTF. The CDR3 DNA sequence: TGTGCCAGTAGTATAGGAGCCGGGACAGCCTATGGCTACACCTTC.

In this sample, this clonotype turned up a few times. This may come from a read error, since a much larger clone is one base off. The chain carries TRBV5-1 and TRBJ2-1; D is uncertain. Trimming left V 3 bases short and J 10 bases short, with 17 bases between. Per the germline V gene, CDR1 is SGHRS and CDR2 is YFSETQ. This CDR3 region has 14 residues. The CDR3 loop is CASSWASASWEQFF. The CDR3 DNA reads as TGCGCCAGCAGCTGGGCTTCGGCTAGTTGGGAGCAGTTCTTC.

On this clonotype: One junction end does not reproduce the germline sequence, and a read error may be involved. The chain joins TRBV15 to TRBJ2-7; perhaps TRBD1 as D (5 bases). Germline V CDR1 and CDR2: LNHNV, YYDKDF (reference sequence). The CDR3 consists of 15 residues. The CDR3, as DNA: TGTGCCACCAGCGGAGATAGCAGGGCCTCCTATGAGCAGTACTTC. Its protein is CATSGDSRASYEQYF.

A word on this clonotype: Just one base apart from a much larger clone, this may be a read error. The rearrangement links TRBV12-3 or TRBV12-4 to TRBJ2-1; 7 bases map to TRBD1. The CDR3 is made up of 18 amino acids. The J segment lost 13 bases and the V segment lost 3 bases, leaving 24 bases of the junction unmatched. This CDR3 is CASSFREQGIRKQETQFF. The CDR3 DNA reads as TGTGCCAGCAGTTTCCGGGAACAGGGGATTCGTAAACAAGAGACCCAGTTCTTC.

This chain joins TRBV6-5 and TRBJ2-5; tentative D call: TRBD1 (7 bases). The V end was cut by 5 bases, the J end by 7 bases, with 23 bases between. Germline CDR1 and CDR2: MNHEY and SVGAGI. The CDR3 runs to 16 residues. The CDR3 spells CASSPGLGQESRTQYF. The CDR3 DNA reads TGTGCCAGCAGTCCGGGACTCGGACAGGAGAGTCGGACCCAGTACTTC.

The rearrangement uses TRBV7-2 and TRBJ1-3; TRBD1 is a possible D gene (5 bases). Trimming removed 5 bases at V and 0 bases at J, with 14 bases between. The CDR3 length is 16 residues. Germline values: CDR1 SGHTA, CDR2 FQGNSA. This CDR3 is CASSKRGGHSGNTIYF. The CDR3, as DNA: TGTGCCAGCAGCAAAAGGGGTGGGCACTCTGGAAACACCATATATTTT. Supplemented by reference TRBV7-2 and TRBJ1-3, the full variable domain reads GAGVSQSPSNKVTEKGKDVELRCDPISGHTALYWYRQSLGQGLEFLIYFQGNSAPDKSGLPSDRFSAERTGGSVSTLTIQRTQQEDSAVYLCASSKRGGHSGNTIYFGEGSWLTVV.

This clonotype appeared once. The chain combines TRBV4-2 with TRBJ2-7; D remains unclear. V was shortened by 4 bases and J by 3 bases, with 13 bases between the two germline ends. CDR3 length: 14 amino acids. Germline V gene lookup returns CDR1 LGHNA and CDR2 YNFKEQ. CDR3 region: CASSPFPKGYEQYF. CDR3 nucleotides: TGTGCCAGCAGCCCTTTTCCTAAGGGCTACGAGCAGTACTTC.

On this clonotype: Given a much more abundant clone one base away, this may be a read error. The rearrangement uses TRBV6-2 or TRBV6-3 and TRBJ1-1, with D unresolved. This CDR3 contains 13 residues. The V and J ends lost 6 bases and 2 bases respectively, with 10 bases between them. From germline, CDR1 is MNHEY and CDR2 SVGEGT. DNA of the CDR3: TGTGCCAGCAGAGAACGGGGAAACACTGAAGCTTTCTTT. Translating gives CASRERGNTEAFF.

This clonotype was counted at least ten times. This chain joins TRBV12-3 or TRBV12-4 and TRBJ2-1, with a tentative D call TRBD1 (5 bases). V was trimmed by 10 bases and J by 3 bases, leaving 13 bases between them. CDR3 length: 13 amino acids. The CDR3 region is CATRQRLYNEQFF. The CDR3 region has the DNA TGTGCCACCAGACAGCGTCTCTACAATGAGCAGTTCTTC.

This clonotype was seen more than once but under ten times. The chain couples TRBV7-2 to TRBJ1-3; 7 nucleotides align to TRBD1. The CDR3 has 17 residues. The V gene's germline CDR1 is SGHTA and CDR2 FQGNSA. After removal of 11 bases from V and 0 bases from J, the junction contained 16 bases not matched to a gene. The CDR3 nucleotides are TGTGCCTCCAAAGACAGGGCGAATTTCCTCTCTGGAAACACCATATATTTT. The encoded protein is CASKDRANFLSGNTIYF.